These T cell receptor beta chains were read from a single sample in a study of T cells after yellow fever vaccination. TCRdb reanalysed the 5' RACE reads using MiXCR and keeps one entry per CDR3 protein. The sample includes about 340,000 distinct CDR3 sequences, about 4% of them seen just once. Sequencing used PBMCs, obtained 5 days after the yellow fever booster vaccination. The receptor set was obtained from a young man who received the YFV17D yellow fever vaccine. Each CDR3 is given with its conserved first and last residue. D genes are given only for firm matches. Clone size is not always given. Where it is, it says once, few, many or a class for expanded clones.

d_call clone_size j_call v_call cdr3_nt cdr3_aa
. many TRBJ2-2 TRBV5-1 TGCGCCAGCAGGTTACAGGGCCCCGGGGAGCTGTTTTTT CASRLQGPGELFF
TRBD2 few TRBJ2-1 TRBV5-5 TGTGCCAGCAGCTTCGGGACTAGCTCCTACAATGAGCAGTTCTTC CASSFGTSSYNEQFF
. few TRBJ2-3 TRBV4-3 TGCGCCAGCAGCCAACTAGGGACTCTTACAGACACAGATACGCAGTATTTT CASSQLGTLTDTDTQYF
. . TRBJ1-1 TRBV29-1 TGCAGCGTTGCCGGGGGGGACACTGAAGCTTTCTTT CSVAGGDTEAFF
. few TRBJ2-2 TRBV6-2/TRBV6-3 TGTGCCGCTAAAGGACGGACCGGGGAGCTGTTTTTT CAAKGRTGELFF
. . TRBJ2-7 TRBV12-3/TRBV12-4 TGTGCCAGCAGTTTAAACCCAACCTACGAGCAGTACTTC CASSLNPTYEQYF
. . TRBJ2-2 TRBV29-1 TGCAGCGTTGACCCGCAAAGGGACACCGGGGAGCTGTTTTTT CSVDPQRDTGELFF
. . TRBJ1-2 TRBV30 TGTGCCTGGAGCGCGATTATGGGCTACACCTTC CAWSAIMGYTF
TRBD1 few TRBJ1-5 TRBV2 TGTGCCAGCAGTCCGGACAGGGGATATCGTCAGCCCCAGCATTTT CASSPDRGYRQPQHF
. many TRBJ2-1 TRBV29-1 TGCAGCGTTGAAGCAGACTTAGCATATGAGCAGTTCTTC CSVEADLAYEQFF
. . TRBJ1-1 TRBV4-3 TGCGCCAGCAGCCAAGATCTGGTAGGTCAGGTTGAAGCTTTCTTT CASSQDLVGQVEAFF
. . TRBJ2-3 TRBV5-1 TGCGCCACCTCCCCCCGGGGTGGGGGTAGCCCAGATACGCAGTATTTT CATSPRGGGSPDTQYF
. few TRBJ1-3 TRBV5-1 TGCGCCAGCAGTGACAGGACCTCTGGAAACACCATATATTTT CASSDRTSGNTIYF
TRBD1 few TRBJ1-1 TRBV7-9 TGTGCCAGCAGCTCCAGGGGGGCTGACCCCATGAACACTGAAGCTTTCTTT CASSSRGADPMNTEAFF
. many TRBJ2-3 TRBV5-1 TGCGCCAGCAGCTCGAGCGGACTGTTGCCAGATACGCAGTATTTT CASSSSGLLPDTQYF
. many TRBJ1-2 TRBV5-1 TGCGCCAGCAGCTTGAGGGACGTTAACTATGGCTACACCTTC CASSLRDVNYGYTF
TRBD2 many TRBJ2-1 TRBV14 TGTGCCAGCAGCTTATCCCCGGGACTAGCGGTCCCCCTCAATGTGGAGCAGTTCTTC CASSLSPGLAVPLNVEQFF
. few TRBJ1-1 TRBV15 TGTGCCACCAGCCTTACAGGGTACACTGAAGCTTTCTTT CATSLTGYTEAFF
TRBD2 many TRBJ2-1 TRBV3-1 TGTGCCAGCAGCCACCAAACTAGCGGGGGCCGCCGCAAAAACAATGAGCAGTTCTTC CASSHQTSGGRRKNNEQFF
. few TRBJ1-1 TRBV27 TGTGCCAGCATGCTGACAAGTTCAATGAACACTGAAGCTTTCTTT CASMLTSSMNTEAFF
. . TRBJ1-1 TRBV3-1 TGTGCCAGCAGCCAAGATATCAGGGTGGACACTGAAGCTTTCTTT CASSQDIRVDTEAFF
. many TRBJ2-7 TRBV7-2 TGTGCCAGCAGCTTAGCTGACAGGTTGTGGGAGCAGTACTTC CASSLADRLWEQYF
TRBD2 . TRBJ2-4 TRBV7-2 TGTGCCAGCAGCCAGTCCACTGGACTAGCCAAAATCATTCAGTACTTC CASSQSTGLAKIIQYF
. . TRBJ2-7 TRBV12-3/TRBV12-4 TGTGCCAGCAGTTTTGGACAGCCTTCCTACGAGCAGTACTTC CASSFGQPSYEQYF
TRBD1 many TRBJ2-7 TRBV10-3 TGTGCCATCAAAAGGACAGGTTACTACGAGCAGTACTTC CAIKRTGYYEQYF
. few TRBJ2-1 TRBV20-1 TGCAGTGCTAGAGAACACATGGCGGACAGTGGAAATGAGCAGTTCTTC CSAREHMADSGNEQFF
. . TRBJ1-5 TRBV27 TGTGCCAGCAGTCCCGCGGGGGGATTCGAGGTCAATCAGCCCCAGCATTTT CASSPAGGFEVNQPQHF
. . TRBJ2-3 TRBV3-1 TGTGCCAGCAGCCAAGATCTAACAGCACATCGCTCTGATACGCAGTATTTT CASSQDLTAHRSDTQYF
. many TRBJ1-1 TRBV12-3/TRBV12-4 TGTGCCAGCAGTACGGACCGGACGACCACTGAAGCTTTCTTT CASSTDRTTTEAFF
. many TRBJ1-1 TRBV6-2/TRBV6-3 TGTGCCAGCAGTAAGCAGCCGAACACTGAAGCTTTCTTT CASSKQPNTEAFF
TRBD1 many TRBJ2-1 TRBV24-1 TGTGCCACCAGTGACAAGGGACAGAGCTCCTACAATGAGCAGTTCTTC CATSDKGQSSYNEQFF
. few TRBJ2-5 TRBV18 TGTGCCAGCTCACGGAGTCTGGGAGAGACCCAGTACTTC CASSRSLGETQYF
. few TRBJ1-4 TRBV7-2 TGTGCCAGCAGCTTTAACCATAATGAAAAACTGTTTTTT CASSFNHNEKLFF
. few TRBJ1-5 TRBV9 TGTGCCAGCAGCGGAGCAGGGGACAATCAGCCCCAGCATTTT CASSGAGDNQPQHF
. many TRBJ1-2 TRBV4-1 TGCGCCAGCAGCCAAGATGAGGGGGGCATATCCTATGGCTACACCTTC CASSQDEGGISYGYTF
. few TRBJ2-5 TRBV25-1 TGTGCCAGCAGAGAGGTCGGGACCCAGTACTTC CASREVGTQYF
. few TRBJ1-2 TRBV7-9 TGTGCCAGCAGCTTAGAGTCGAGTGCGGCGGGCTACACCTTC CASSLESSAAGYTF